This T cell receptor beta chain is from a study of response to subunit inactivated influenza vaccine. Trimming shortened V by 1 base and J by 7 bases, and 10 bases separated the two germline ends. Germline V gene sequence: CDR1 SGHTA, CDR2 FQGNSA. The CDR3 sequence is 13 residues long. From the RT-PCR reads, TCRdb called clonotypes with MiXCR, one entry per CDR3 protein. The top ten clones hold about 40% of a sample with 150,000 or so distinct CDR3 sequences, over 8.5% of them seen once. A note on this clonotype: The antigen is undetermined.

General study findings and limits: Authors suggested that a seasonal influenza vaccination recruits few new T cells each time.

This clonotype was sampled from a man between 50 and 69 years old who received an inactivated influenza vaccine. The input for sequencing was CD8+ T cells sorted from PBMCs, taken 23 to 25 months after vaccination. V is TRBV7-2 and J is TRBJ1-2; possible D gene TRBD1, 5 bases. DNA for the CDR3: TGTGCCAGCAGCTTAGAAGGGGCGCCTGGCTACACCTTC. Amino acids: CASSLEGAPGYTF.